Included here is one T cell receptor (beta chain) sequence, with context. The antigen is undetermined. This sample stems from a study of T cell repertoires in cytomegalovirus infection. Study in general: Recently described HLA-C-restricted plus well-studied HLA-B-restricted CMV epitopes were used. Public TCR beta signatures marked donors with CMV infection and the matching HLA. Study results and caveats: The ex vivo response was dominated by HLA-C-restricted CMV-specific TCR beta clonotypes. Summed frequency of public TCR beta families distinguished CMV carriers with the relevant HLA.

TCRdb called the reads again in MiXCR, with one record for every CDR3 protein. The data show fewer than 900,000 distinct CDR3 sequences, roughly 28% seen once. The receptor was derived from a human donor in good health (CMV status not recorded). Some clones in this sample may be carry-over from other donors' samples. The sequenced sample was cultured CD8+ T cells from PBMCs, obtained from culture after CMV antigen stimulation.

For the CDR3, the DNA is TGTGCCAGCAGTCTTCCCGCCGGGACTAGCGGAGAGACCCAGTACTTC. This translates into CASSLPAGTSGETQYF. The V and J genes are TRBV2 and TRBJ2-5; TRBD2 matches 11 bases. The germline V gene encodes CDR1 SNHLY and CDR2 FYNNEI. The CDR3 extends over 16 amino acids. V lost 5 bases and J lost 4; bases outside the gene matches: 9.